This record looks at one T cell receptor (beta chain) sequence and its context. No antigen is known for it. Method: immunoSEQ multiplex PCR; TCRdb's copy keeps in-frame clones and lacks some. This repertoire shows roughly 60,000 clones, approximately 89% found once; its top ten account for about 2.9%. CDR3 length: 15 amino acids. Trimming took off 3 bases at V and 2 bases at J, with 11 bases between the two ends. Germline V lookup: CDR1 KGHSH, CDR2 LQKENI. This sample is part of a study of graft-versus-host responses after intestinal transplantation. About the research overall: Every transplant recipient was induced with anti-thymocyte globulin, then maintained on tacrolimus and steroids for 2 to 3 years. Whole-study findings and limits: Elevated graft-versus-host to host-versus-graft clonal ratios in allografts were recorded for patients with graft-donor T cell macrochimerism. Some GvH clones appeared in ileal mucosa or blood before recipient bone marrow. HvG clone declines early post-transplant were associated with peak circulating GvH levels.

This clonotype originated in a human patient who received an intestinal transplant, so some T cells may come from the graft donor. This sample comprised PBMCs, obtained about 4 months after intestinal transplantation. The V and J genes are TRBV18 and TRBJ1-3; no reliable D call. The CDR3 reads CASSPPFPTGNTIYF. In DNA, the CDR3 is TGTGCCAGCTCACCCCCGTTCCCAACTGGAAACACCATATATTTT.